This paragraph covers one TCR beta chain sequence. The sample originates from a study of blood T cell repertoires in COVID-19. At the level of the study: Some COVID-19 samples were acute and others convalescent; all came from the United States, Italy and Spain. PBMCs, B-cell-depleted T cells, or T cells provided the cDNA or gDNA that made up the material.

V shed 5 bases and J 0 bases; nucleotides not matched to a gene: 6. The CDR3 has 15 residues. CDR1 LNHDA and CDR2 SQIVND come from the germline V gene (reference sequence). Original processing notes: Estimation of nucleated cell counts relied on the amplification of reference gene primers. Clones were read by immunoSEQ multiplex PCR, and TCRdb kept only the in-frame ones, dropping some. V and J calls and clone size come straight from that table; D and trimming were deduced from the DNA. The sample carries about 180,000 clones, about nine tenths recorded once. The source of this sequence is a man between 65 and 79 years old with active or convalescent COVID-19. Sequencing used peripheral blood. The V call is TRBV19, the J call TRBJ1-1, with 7 bases that match TRBD1. The CDR3 is CASSSAGTVNTEAFF. The CDR3, as DNA: TGTGCCAGTAGTTCAGCCGGGACAGTGAACACTGAAGCTTTCTTT.